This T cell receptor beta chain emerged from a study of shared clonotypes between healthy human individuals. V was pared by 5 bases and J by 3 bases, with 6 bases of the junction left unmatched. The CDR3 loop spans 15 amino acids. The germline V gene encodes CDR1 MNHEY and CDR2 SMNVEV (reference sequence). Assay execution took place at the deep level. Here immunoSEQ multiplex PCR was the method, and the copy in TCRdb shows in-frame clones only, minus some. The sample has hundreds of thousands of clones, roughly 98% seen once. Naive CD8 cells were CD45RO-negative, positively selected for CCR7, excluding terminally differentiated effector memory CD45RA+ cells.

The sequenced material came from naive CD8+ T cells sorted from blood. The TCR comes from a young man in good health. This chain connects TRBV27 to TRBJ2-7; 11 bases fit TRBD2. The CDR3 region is CASSTTSGSLYEQYF. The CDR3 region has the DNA TGTGCCAGCAGTACTACTAGCGGGAGTCTCTACGAGCAGTACTTC.